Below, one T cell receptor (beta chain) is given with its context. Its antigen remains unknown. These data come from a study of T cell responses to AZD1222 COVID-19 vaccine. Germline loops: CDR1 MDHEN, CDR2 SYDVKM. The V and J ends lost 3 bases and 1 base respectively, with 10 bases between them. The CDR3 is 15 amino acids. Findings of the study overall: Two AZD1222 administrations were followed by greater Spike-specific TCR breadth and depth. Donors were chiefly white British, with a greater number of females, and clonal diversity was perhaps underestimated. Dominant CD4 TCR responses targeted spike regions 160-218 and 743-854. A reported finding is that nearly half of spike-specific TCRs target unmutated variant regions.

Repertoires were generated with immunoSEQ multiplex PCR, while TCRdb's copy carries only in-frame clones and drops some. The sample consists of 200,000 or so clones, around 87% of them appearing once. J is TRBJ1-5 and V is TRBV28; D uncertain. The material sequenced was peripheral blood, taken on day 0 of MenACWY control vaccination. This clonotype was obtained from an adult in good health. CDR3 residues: CASSFFPQSNQPQHF. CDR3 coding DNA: TGTGCCAGCAGTTTCTTCCCGCAGAGCAATCAGCCCCAGCATTTT.